Sequencing of this T cell receptor beta chain was carried out in a study of cytomegalovirus exposure and HLA in healthy donors. Study in general: An early data release held 75 million to 100 million unique TCRs from HLA-typed donors.

PCR employed 60 Vbeta and 13 Jbeta primers. TCRdb's copy holds only in-frame clones and misses some; the assay was immunoSEQ multiplex PCR. Altogether some 99,000 clones are present, 69% being singletons, with the ten largest covering 0.95% to 1.5%. Germline-derived CDR1 and CDR2 are SEHNR and FQNEAQ (reference sequence). The CDR3 totals 18 residues. V gave up 3 bases and J gave up 0 bases, with 18 bases separating them. This clonotype was obtained from a female donor in good health and CMV-seronegative. Sequencing was performed on PBMCs. V and J are TRBV7-9 and TRBJ1-3, with TRBD1 as a possible D gene (6 bases). CDR3: CASSFLRDTLSSGNTIYF. CDR3 DNA sequence: TGTGCCAGCAGCTTCCTCCGGGACACCTTGTCCTCTGGAAACACCATATATTTT.